Each of the 17 T cell receptor beta chains below was sequenced from the same sample in a study of chronic HIV infection and antiretroviral therapy. MiXCR, run by TCRdb on the 5' RACE reads, gives a single entry per CDR3 protein. The data contain approximately 30,000 distinct CDR3 sequences, around 8.6% of them singletons. Source material: peripheral blood. All receptors come from an adult who had HIV and had not received antiretroviral therapy, or was an uninfected healthy control (not recorded which).

This clonotype came up many times. This chain connects TRBV12-3 or TRBV12-4 to TRBJ2-6; D is undetermined. The CDR3 totals 13 residues. The ends were cut back, 3 bases at V and 2 bases at J, with 2 bases in the middle. The DNA for the CDR3 is TGTGCCAGCAGTTTCGCTGGGGCCAACGTCCTGACTTTC. This codes for CASSFAGANVLTF.

The chain links TRBV6-5 to TRBJ1-1; a possible D gene is TRBD1 (5 bases). The CDR3 has 17 amino acids. Per the germline V gene, CDR1 is MNHEY and CDR2 is SVGAGI. Deletions cut 6 bases from V and 4 bases from J, with 24 bases between. CDR3 coding DNA: TGTGCCAGCAGCAGGCAACCGGGACGTCTTACAAGCACTGAAGCTTTCTTT. It specifies CASSRQPGRLTSTEAFF.

The CDR3 sequence is CASSPQGGGPWPQHF. CDR3 coding DNA: TGTGCCAGCAGCCCCCAGGGGGGGGGTCCCTGGCCCCAGCATTTT. The V call is TRBV9, the J call TRBJ1-5; TRBD1 agrees at 7 bases. The ends lost 4 bases at V and 9 bases at J; junction bases unmatched: 13. This CDR3 contains 15 residues. CDR1 is SGDLS, CDR2 YYNGEE, per germline.

The V gene is TRBV20-1, the J gene TRBJ1-1; TRBD1 matches at 7 bases. The germline gives CDR1 DFQATT, CDR2 SNEGSKA (reference sequence). The CDR3 covers 14 residues. Losses at the gene ends were 2 bases for V and 0 bases for J; bases not matched to a gene: 3. Here the CDR3 DNA reads TGCAGTGCTAGACCGGGACAGATGAACACTGAAGCTTTCTTT. Its protein product is CSARPGQMNTEAFF.

This clonotype came up many times. The chain combines TRBV7-2 with TRBJ2-7; D perhaps matches TRBD2 (5 bases). This CDR3 spans 12 amino acids. The V end lost 5 bases, the J end lost 7 bases, and 12 bases lay between the germline ends. In germline, CDR1 is SGHTA, CDR2 FQGNSA. The CDR3 coding sequence is TGTGCCAGCAGCCTACGGGCGGGTGAGCAGTACTTC. The encoded protein is CASSLRAGEQYF.

This clonotype showed up many times. V is TRBV11-2 and J is TRBJ2-1; no firm D call. The germline V gene encodes CDR1 SGHAT and CDR2 FQNNGV. The CDR3 is 16 amino acids. V was trimmed by 3 bases and J by 2 bases, leaving 14 bases between them. The CDR3 DNA reads as TGTGCCAGCAGCTTCCACGAAGGCCCTCCCTACAATGAGCAGTTCTTC. It encodes CASSFHEGPPYNEQFF.

In this sample, this clonotype turned up a few times. The V call is TRBV9, the J call TRBJ2-1; 7 nucleotides match TRBD1. Germline-derived CDR1 and CDR2 are SGDLS and YYNGEE. Trimming cost V 0 bases and J 6 bases; bases outside gene matches: 0. The CDR3 is made up of 13 amino acids. This chain's CDR3 is CASSVAGGNEQFF. In DNA form, the CDR3 reads TGTGCCAGCAGCGTAGCAGGGGGCAATGAGCAGTTCTTC.

The J gene is TRBJ1-5, the V gene TRBV5-1, with D perhaps matching TRBD1 (5 bases). V lost 0 bases, J lost 0 bases, and 13 bases lay in between. The CDR3 consists of 17 residues. Germline CDR1 reads SGHRS; CDR2 reads YFSETQ. The CDR3 loop is CASSLEPSGGSNQPQHF. CDR3 nucleotide sequence: TGCGCCAGCAGCTTGGAACCGTCGGGGGGTAGCAATCAGCCCCAGCATTTT.

This clonotype was counted ten times or more. The rearrangement links TRBV4-3 to TRBJ2-3; D not resolved. This CDR3 is built from 18 residues. V was pared by 0 bases and J by 0 bases, with 16 bases between. Germline V gene sequence: CDR1 LGHNA, CDR2 YSLEER. The CDR3 DNA is TGCGCCAGCAGCCAAGAGGTGGTTAGTCCGACTAGCACAGATACGCAGTATTTT. This codes for CASSQEVVSPTSTDTQYF.

The chain employs TRBV7-9 and TRBJ1-1, with a tentative D call TRBD1 (6 bases). CDR3 length: 14 residues. V lost 7 bases to trimming and J lost 2 bases, with 14 bases between them. Germline CDR1 reads SEHNR; CDR2 reads FQNEAQ (reference sequence). CDR3 DNA sequence: TGTGCCAGCACCCCCGCCAGGGGTAACACTGAAGCTTTCTTT. Amino acid sequence: CASTPARGNTEAFF.

This clonotype came up many times. The chain joins TRBV19 to TRBJ2-1, with D tentatively TRBD2 (6 bases). Trimming removed 2 bases from V and 1 base from J, with 15 bases in between. The CDR3 is 17 residues long. CDR1 and CDR2 (germline): LNHDA, SQIVND (reference sequence). The CDR3 nucleotides are TGTGCCAGTAGTATAAATCCCGGGAGAGAGTCCTACAATGAGCAGTTCTTC. Translated: CASSINPGRESYNEQFF.

Only one count was recorded for this clonotype. A much larger clone is a single base away; this may be a read error. This chain connects TRBV29-1 to TRBJ2-3, with D possibly being TRBD1 (6 bases). CDR3 length: 13 residues. Germline CDR1 SQVTM, CDR2 ANQGSEA. For the CDR3, the DNA is TGCAGCGTTGACAACAGGGCAACAGATACGCATTATTTT. This gives the protein CSVDNRATDTHYF.

The table lists this clonotype with many counts. The chain links TRBV5-6 to TRBJ1-5; D uncertain. CDR3 length: 14 amino acids. V lost 1 base to trimming and J lost 3 bases, with 8 bases between them. Germline V lookup: CDR1 SGHDT, CDR2 YYEEEE. In nucleotides, the CDR3 is TGTGCCAGCAGCTTGTCCGGATACAATCAGCCCCAGCATTTT. Its translation is CASSLSGYNQPQHF.

The chain couples TRBV18 to TRBJ2-2; D remains unclear. The V gene's germline CDR1 is KGHSH and CDR2 LQKENI. The CDR3 totals 16 residues. The V gene lost 3 bases and the J gene lost 6 bases, with 17 bases spanning the gap. CDR3 loop: CASSPTAGFPPGELFF. The CDR3 nucleotides read TGTGCCAGCTCACCCACAGCCGGATTTCCCCCCGGGGAGCTGTTTTTT. The whole variable domain, remainder taken from reference TRBV18 and TRBJ2-2, is NAGVMQNPRHLVRRRGQEARLRCSPMKGHSHVYWYRQLPEEGLKFMVYLQKENIIDESGMPKERFSAEFPKEGPSILRIQQVVRGDSAAYFCASSPTAGFPPGELFFGEGSRLTVL.

This clonotype turned up a few times. This chain uses TRBV6-4 with TRBJ1-6, with D maybe TRBD1 (5 bases). Germline CDR1 and CDR2: MRHNA and SNTAGT. This CDR3 is built from 18 residues. With 4 bases removed from V and 9 bases from J, the gap between germline ends came to 25 bases. The CDR3 here is CASSAVGEKKGLVSPLHF. The DNA of the CDR3 is TGTGCCAGCAGTGCAGTGGGAGAAAAAAAGGGGCTGGTTTCACCCCTCCACTTT.

This rearrangement joins TRBV9 to TRBJ1-2; 8 bases align to TRBD1. Germline assignment: CDR1 SGDLS and CDR2 YYNGEE. J lost 6 bases, V lost 4 bases, and 5 bases had no gene match. The CDR3 loop spans 13 amino acids. The CDR3 DNA follows: TGTGCCAGCAGCACCCGGACAGGGCATGGCTACACCTTC. It translates to CASSTRTGHGYTF.

This clonotype was seen many times. The rearrangement joins TRBV2 to TRBJ2-1; D is undetermined. The CDR3 runs to 13 residues. V gave up 6 bases and J gave up 7 bases, with 13 bases separating them. CDR1 is SNHLY and CDR2 is FYNNEI in the germline V gene. The CDR3 DNA reads TGTGCCAGCAGGATTAACTTGGGGAATGAGCAGTTCTTC. Encoded protein: CASRINLGNEQFF.